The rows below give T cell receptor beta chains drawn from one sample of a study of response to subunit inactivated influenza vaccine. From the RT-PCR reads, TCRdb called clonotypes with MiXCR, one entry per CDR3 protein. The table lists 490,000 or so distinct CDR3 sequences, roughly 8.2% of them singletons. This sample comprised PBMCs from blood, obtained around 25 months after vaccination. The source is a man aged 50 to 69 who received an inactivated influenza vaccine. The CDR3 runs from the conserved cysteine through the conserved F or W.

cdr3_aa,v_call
CSVATSGIGNEQFF,TRBV29-1
CASSDRDTHEKLFF,TRBV9
CASSLDGTVRETQYF,TRBV12-3/TRBV12-4
CATSDQGRRSYNEQFF,TRBV24-1
CASSGLWGDTEAFF,TRBV3-1
CSVETPPGSYEQYF,TRBV29-1
CASSLNAGANTGELFF,TRBV7-3
CASSFGLNYEQYF,TRBV7-8
CSARKVSGPSSYNSPLHF,TRBV20-1
CASSLPKNRIRGTDTQYF,TRBV11-1
CASSGTGYNEQFF,TRBV6-1
CASSWAGTSPYNEQFF,TRBV5-1
CASSLGLSGSSSTDTQYF,TRBV12-3/TRBV12-4
CSADPGQGKNIQYF,TRBV20-1
CASSLAWADTQYF,TRBV12-3/TRBV12-4
CASSFSVNTEAFF,TRBV5-1
CASSFGHVGTGQPQHF,TRBV7-2
CASRRQQGARGYTF,TRBV6-1
CASSTYNRDVGGYTF,TRBV27
CSAWVWGSYNEQFF,TRBV20-1
CASSLKLSSSYEQYF,TRBV5-5
CASSRLTGFSNQPQHF,TRBV28
CASSGTGMSEAFF,TRBV6-1
CASRSPGPRELTGANVLTF,TRBV28
CASSLDRLAKNIQYF,TRBV7-2
CSARRTSEQETQYF,TRBV20-1
CASSQESSYSNQPQHF,TRBV4-2
CASSPQREKRYEQYF,TRBV28
CASSIQPRTVNEKLFF,TRBV7-2
CASSFPPGQGPYEQYF,TRBV5-1
CASSFSTGTTGELFF,TRBV12-3/TRBV12-4
CSVDAKLGGDGGYTF,TRBV29-1
CASRWTGNNEQFF,TRBV7-9
CASSLTGPENYNEQFF,TRBV7-3
CASSPGQSKNIQYF,TRBV5-1
CASSQDYGGANTGELFF,TRBV4-3
CASSLQEGYTEAFF,TRBV5-1
CASSQANSNQPQHF,TRBV4-2
CASSAGTGEIGLDEQFF,TRBV6-2/TRBV6-3